This section outlines one T cell receptor (beta chain) sequence together with its context. As yet, its antigen is unknown. The data were obtained in a study of vaccination effects on CD4 cells after COVID-19. The data were produced by immunoSEQ multiplex PCR, yet TCRdb's version contains in-frame clones alone and is incomplete. The data show more than 65,000 clones, 81% seen once. ViraFEST assay sequencing came after antigen-specific CD4+ T cells were expanded with viral peptide pools. Isolating CD4+ T cells followed ten to eleven days of culture. The cohort was immunized with two doses of either the BNT162b2 or mRNA-1273 vaccine. On days 3 and 7, fresh IL-2 medium replaced half the medium. This material consisted of CD4+ T cells from PBMCs cultured with HCoV-229E spike peptides, taken after COVID-19 vaccination. This sequence was found in a human donor who received a COVID-19 vaccine.

The DNA of the CDR3 is TGTGCCAGCAGCTTAAGGGGGTATGCGCTCCAAGAGACCCAGTACTTC. Its protein product is CASSLRGYALQETQYF. V and J are TRBV11-2 and TRBJ2-5; D perhaps matches TRBD1 (6 bases). The CDR3 length is 16 residues. The germline V gene has CDR1 SGHAT and CDR2 FQNNGV. V shed 2 bases and J shed 1 base, with 14 bases lying between them.